This record concerns one T cell receptor beta chain sequence. V lost 1 base and J 1 base, leaving 4 bases between the germline ends. The CDR3 sequence is 13 residues long. These data originate in a study of prognosis after radiotherapy for stage I lung cancer. About the research overall: Individuals diagnosed with stage I non-small cell lung cancer underwent enrollment between April 2018 and 2019. In this cohort, no one received concurrent therapy with stereotactic body radiotherapy.

Genomic DNA served as the source from which two-round multiplex PCR generated TCR beta CDR3 amplicons. Amplification in first-round PCR relied on primers specific to each TRBV and TRBJ gene. TCRdb reanalysed the multiplex PCR reads using MiXCR and keeps one entry per CDR3 protein. Of around 56,000 distinct CDR3 sequences in the sample, about a quarter were seen once. This rearrangement joins TRBV12-3 or TRBV12-4 to TRBJ1-1; no reliable D call. The specimen was PBMCs, collected before or after stereotactic body radiation therapy (not recorded which). The TCR comes from a donor aged 50 or older with non-small cell lung cancer. The chain's CDR3 is CASSLVQNTEAFF. The CDR3 DNA is TGTGCCAGCAGTTTAGTACAGAACACTGAAGCTTTCTTT.